Sequencing of this TCR beta chain was carried out in a study of early T cells in non-severe SARS-CoV-2 infection (dated by TCRdb to 2020 to 2023). Regarding the research as a whole: Because TCR sequencing relied on bulk RNA taken from unsorted whole blood, pairing of alpha and beta chains was not possible.

The paper's findings and limits, for the study overall: VDJdb matching was skewed toward anti-spike CD8 responses, so virus-specific expansions were likely underestimated and private and CD4 specificities were missed.

Including cysteine and phenylalanine, the CDR3 has 12 amino acids. Only the CDR3 DNA is retained, 36 bases long and in frame from the first base. CDR1 and CDR2 are drawn from the germline V gene: SQVTM, ANQGSEA. V sheds 5 bases and J sheds 2 bases, leaving 10 bases between their ends. The study was a case-control design nested within a healthcare worker cohort in London, UK, with weekly nasopharyngeal swab PCR tests and blood sampling. Healthcare workers were recruited between 23 and 31 March 2020, during the week of the UK lockdown, and were followed weekly for up to about 15 weeks. As concerns this clonotype: Its antigen is currently not known. Base qualities are not recorded, but no much larger clone differs from it by a single base.

Libraries were made using 5' RACE. The sequencer was a NextSeq 500. In the TCR library protocol, unique molecular identifiers were attached to individual cDNA molecules to correct for PCR bias and sequencing error. Both TCR alpha and beta chains were sequenced, and tight co-correlation was observed between alpha and beta sequence abundances in each sample. The original pipeline was this. Decombinator V4 was used to annotate TCR sequences for V gene, J gene and CDR3. Expanded TCRs were defined as changing significantly between any two time points under a Poisson model with p below 0.0001. TCR abundances were normalised to the total number of TCRs sequenced per sample and were expressed as counts per million. TRAV1-2 paired with TRAJ12, TRAJ20 or TRAJ33 defined MAIT TCRs, while TRAV10 paired with TRAJ18 defined iNKT TCRs. VDJdb, accessed 1 November 2021, was searched for CMV, EBV and SARS-CoV-2 annotated TCRs, with TCRs annotated for multiple antigens excluded. TCRdb itself trimmed the public reads at Q25 with fastp, ran MiXCR and retained productive beta chains. For every CDR3 protein sequence, its rows merge into one entry that carries the most common genes and DNA. What appears here as the V and J calls and clone size reflects TCRdb's work, not the paper's. This sample comprises about 80,000 distinct CDR3 sequences, around 8.7% of them detected only once. Approximately 4.9% of the sample is taken by the ten largest.

The sequenced sample consisted of whole blood. The V gene is TRBV29-1 and the J gene is TRBJ2-7, with no D gene named confidently. The receptor was derived from an adult who was a healthcare worker with PCR-confirmed SARS-CoV-2 infection or an uninfected control (not recorded which). The CDR3 region: CSVTRGTYEQYF. The sequenced DNA: TGCAGCGTTACCCGTGGGACCTACGAGCAGTACTTC.